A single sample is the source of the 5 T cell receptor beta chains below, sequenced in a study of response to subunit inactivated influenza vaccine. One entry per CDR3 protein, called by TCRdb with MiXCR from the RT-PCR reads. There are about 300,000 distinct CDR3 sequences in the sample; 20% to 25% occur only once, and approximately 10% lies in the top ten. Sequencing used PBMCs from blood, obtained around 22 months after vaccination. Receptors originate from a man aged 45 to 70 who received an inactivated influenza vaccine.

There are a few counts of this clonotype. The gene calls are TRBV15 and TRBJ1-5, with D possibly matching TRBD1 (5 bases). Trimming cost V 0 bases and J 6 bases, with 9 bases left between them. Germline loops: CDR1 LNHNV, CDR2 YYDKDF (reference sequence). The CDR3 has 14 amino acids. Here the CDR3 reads CATSRDRVAQPQHF. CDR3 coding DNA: TGTGCCACCAGCAGAGACAGGGTGGCTCAGCCCCAGCATTTT.

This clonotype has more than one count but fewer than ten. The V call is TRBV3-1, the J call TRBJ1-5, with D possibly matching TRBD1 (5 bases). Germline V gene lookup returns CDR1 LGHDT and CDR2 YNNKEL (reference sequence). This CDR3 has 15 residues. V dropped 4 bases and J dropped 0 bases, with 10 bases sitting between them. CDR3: CASSRGGASNQPQHF. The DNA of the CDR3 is TGTGCCAGCAGCCGGGGAGGGGCTAGCAATCAGCCCCAGCATTTT.

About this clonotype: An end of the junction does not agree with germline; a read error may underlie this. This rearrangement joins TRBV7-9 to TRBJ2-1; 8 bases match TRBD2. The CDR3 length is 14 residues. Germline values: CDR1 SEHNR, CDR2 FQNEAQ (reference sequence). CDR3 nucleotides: TGTGCCAGCAGCCTACTAGCGGCCTACAATGAGCAGTTATTC. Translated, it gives CASSLLAAYNEQLF.

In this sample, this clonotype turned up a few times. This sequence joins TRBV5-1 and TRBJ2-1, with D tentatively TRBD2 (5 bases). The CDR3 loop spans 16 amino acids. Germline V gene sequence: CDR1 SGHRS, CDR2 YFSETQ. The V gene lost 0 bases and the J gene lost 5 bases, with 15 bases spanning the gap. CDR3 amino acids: CASSLEGLRVNNEQFF. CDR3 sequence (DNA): TGCGCCAGCAGCTTGGAAGGGTTGCGGGTCAACAATGAGCAGTTCTTC.

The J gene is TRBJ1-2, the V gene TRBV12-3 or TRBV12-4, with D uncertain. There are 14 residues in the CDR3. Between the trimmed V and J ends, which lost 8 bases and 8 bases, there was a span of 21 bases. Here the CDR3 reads CASGSPPPTKGYTF. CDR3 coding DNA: TGTGCCAGCGGGTCTCCCCCCCCGACCAAGGGCTACACCTTC.